The 6 T cell receptor beta chains reported below all come from one sample, sequenced in a study of cytomegalovirus exposure and HLA in healthy donors. Use of 60 Vbeta and 13 Jbeta primers characterized the PCR. Using immunoSEQ multiplex PCR, the repertoire was profiled, and TCRdb retains in-frame clones only, with some absent. The sample includes roughly 86,000 clones, 70% to 85% of them seen just once. Material for sequencing was PBMCs. Source of these receptors: a man aged 60 to 69 in good health and CMV-seronegative.

This clone has just a few counts. The chain joins TRBV9 to TRBJ2-2; D is possibly TRBD2 (5 bases). Germline CDR1 reads SGDLS; CDR2 reads YYNGEE. V was clipped by 0 bases and J by 6 bases, with 12 bases between them. The CDR3 consists of 15 residues. The CDR3: CASSVGVPGAGELFF. CDR3 DNA sequence: TGTGCCAGCAGCGTAGGGGTTCCCGGGGCCGGGGAGCTGTTTTTT.

The chain recombines TRBV2 with TRBJ2-3; 11 nucleotides agree with TRBD2. CDR1 and CDR2 from the germline V gene are SNHLY and FYNNEI. The V segment lost 1 base and the J segment 0 bases; nucleotides outside the gene matches: 21. This CDR3 comprises 23 residues. CDR3 sequence: CASSEDVGWASGGPIHSTDTQYF. The DNA for the CDR3 is TGTGCCAGCAGTGAAGACGTTGGGTGGGCTAGCGGGGGGCCGATACATAGCACAGATACGCAGTATTTT.

The CDR3 DNA sequence: TGTGCCAGCAGTTATGGAGCATCGAACACCGGGGAGCTGTTTTTT. Protein sequence: CASSYGASNTGELFF. The chain couples TRBV27 to TRBJ2-2; no clear D. V lost 4 bases and J 0 bases, leaving 9 bases between the germline ends. CDR3 length: 15 amino acids. Germline CDR1 and CDR2: MNHEY and SMNVEV (reference sequence).

The rearrangement links TRBV4-3 to TRBJ2-5; 8 nucleotides match TRBD2. Trimming cost V 4 bases and J 2 bases; bases outside gene matches: 9. The germline gives CDR1 LGHNA, CDR2 YSLEER. The CDR3 has 16 amino acids. CDR3 bases: TGCGCCAGCAGCCCCGGGGGGGTGGGGACGCAAGAGACCCAGTACTTC. It yields the protein CASSPGGVGTQETQYF.

This clone was counted once. The chain has TRBV7-2 and TRBJ1-1; 9 bases map to TRBD1. Germline CDR1 SGHTA, CDR2 FQGNSA. With 0 bases clipped from V and 7 bases from J, the junction kept 3 bases outside the gene matches. The CDR3 is 14 amino acids. In DNA form, the CDR3 reads TGTGCCAGCAGCTTAGCGGGACAGGGATTTGAAGCTTTCTTT. Translated, it gives CASSLAGQGFEAFF.

The DNA for the CDR3 is TGTGCCAGCTCGGGGGGAAGCTCGACCCAGTACTTC. It is translated as CASSGGSSTQYF. The rearrangement joins TRBV18 to TRBJ2-5; TRBD2 is a possible D gene (6 bases). The CDR3 is made up of 12 amino acids. Trimming removed 6 bases at V and 7 bases at J, with 12 bases between. CDR1 and CDR2 (germline): KGHSH, LQKENI.